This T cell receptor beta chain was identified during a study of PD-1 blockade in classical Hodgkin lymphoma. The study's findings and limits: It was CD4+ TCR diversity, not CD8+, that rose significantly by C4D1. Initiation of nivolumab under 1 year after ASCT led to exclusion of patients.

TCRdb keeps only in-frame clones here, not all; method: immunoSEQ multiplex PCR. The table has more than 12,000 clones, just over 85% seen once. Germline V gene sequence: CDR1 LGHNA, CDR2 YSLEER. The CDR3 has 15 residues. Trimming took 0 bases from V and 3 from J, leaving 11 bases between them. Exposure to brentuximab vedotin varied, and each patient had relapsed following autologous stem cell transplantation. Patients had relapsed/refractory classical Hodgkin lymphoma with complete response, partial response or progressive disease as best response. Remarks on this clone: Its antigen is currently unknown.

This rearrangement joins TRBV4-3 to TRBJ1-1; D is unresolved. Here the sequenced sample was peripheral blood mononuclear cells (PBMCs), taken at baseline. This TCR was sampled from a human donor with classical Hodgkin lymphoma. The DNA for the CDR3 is TGCGCCAGCAGCCAAGATCACACTGACTACACTGAAGCTTTCTTT. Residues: CASSQDHTDYTEAFF.